The entry below describes one T cell receptor (beta chain). The germline V gene encodes CDR1 LNHNV and CDR2 YYDKDF (reference sequence). The CDR3 has 16 residues. Unmatched junction bases numbered 10, after V lost 3 bases and J lost 7 bases. This sample is part of a study of blood T cell repertoires in COVID-19. Looking at the study overall: Samples came from the United States, Italy and Spain, spanning acute and convalescent COVID-19. The cDNA or gDNA used as material had been derived from T cells, B-cell-depleted T cells, or PBMCs.

Per the study methods: Estimation of nucleated cell counts relied on the amplification of reference gene primers. Produced via immunoSEQ multiplex PCR; TCRdb's table is partial and in-frame only. The D gene and trimming were derived from the DNA, and the V and J assignments and clone size from that table. The data show about 80,000 clones, about nine tenths seen once. Sample: peripheral blood. V is TRBV15 and J is TRBJ2-3; 10 bases agree with TRBD2. This receptor was obtained from a woman aged 80 or over with acute or convalescent COVID-19. CDR3 bases: TGTGCCACCAGCAGCGTTAGCGGGGGGCTCGCGTATACGCAGTATTTT. It yields the protein CATSSVSGGLAYTQYF. Full variable domain (missing parts from reference TRBV15 and TRBJ2-3): DAMVIQNPRYQVTQFGKPVTLSCSQTLNHNVMYWYQQKSSQAPKLLFHYYDKDFNNEADTPDNFQSRRPNTSFCFLDIRSPGLGDTAMYLCATSSVSGGLAYTQYFGPGTRLTVL.